The following is a TCR beta chain sequence with its context. Its target is unknown. The data derive from a study of OX40 agonist ivuxolimab in advanced cancers. TCRdb keeps only in-frame clones here, not all; method: immunoSEQ multiplex PCR. The data show about 73,000 clones, with approximately 90% seen just once and approximately 0.45% held by the top ten. General observations from the study: What antigens the expanded peripheral T cells recognized was never established.

This TCR was sampled from an adult with an advanced solid tumor such as melanoma, head and neck, liver or kidney cancer. Here the sequenced sample was CD4+ or CD8+ T cells sorted from blood, taken in a trial of the OX40 agonist ivuxolimab.

CDR3 residues: CASSLEEGNIQYF. The CDR3 region has the DNA TGTGCCAGTAGTCTGGAGGAGGGGAACATTCAGTACTTC. J is TRBJ2-4 and V is TRBV19, with D possibly matching TRBD2 (6 bases). The CDR3 is made up of 13 amino acids. Between the trimmed V and J ends, which lost 5 bases and 7 bases, there was a span of 12 bases. The germline CDR1 and CDR2 sequences are LNHDA and SQIVND (reference sequence).